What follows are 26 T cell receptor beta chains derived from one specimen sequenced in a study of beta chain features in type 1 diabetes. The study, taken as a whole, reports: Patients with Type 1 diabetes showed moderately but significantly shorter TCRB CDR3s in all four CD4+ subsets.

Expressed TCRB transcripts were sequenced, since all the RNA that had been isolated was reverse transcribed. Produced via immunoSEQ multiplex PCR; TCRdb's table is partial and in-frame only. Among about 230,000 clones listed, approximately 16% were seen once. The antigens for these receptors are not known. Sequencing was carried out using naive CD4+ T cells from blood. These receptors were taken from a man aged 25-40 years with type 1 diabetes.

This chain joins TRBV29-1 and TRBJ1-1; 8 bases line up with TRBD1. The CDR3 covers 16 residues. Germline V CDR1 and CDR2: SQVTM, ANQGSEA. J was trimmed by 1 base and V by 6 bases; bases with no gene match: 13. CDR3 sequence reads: CSVSNRQGLRNTEAFF. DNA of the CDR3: TGCAGCGTCTCTAACCGACAGGGGTTAAGGAACACTGAAGCTTTCTTT.

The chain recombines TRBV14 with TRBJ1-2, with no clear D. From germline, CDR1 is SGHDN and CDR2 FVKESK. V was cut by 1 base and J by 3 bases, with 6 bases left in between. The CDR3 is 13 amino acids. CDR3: CASSQGSDYGYTF. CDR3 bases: TGTGCCAGCAGCCAAGGGTCGGACTATGGCTACACCTTC.

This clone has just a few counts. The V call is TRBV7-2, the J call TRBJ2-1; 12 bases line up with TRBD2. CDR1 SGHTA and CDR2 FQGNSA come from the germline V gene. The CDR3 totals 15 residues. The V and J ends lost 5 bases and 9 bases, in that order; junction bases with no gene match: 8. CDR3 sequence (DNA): TGTGCCAGCAGCCCTAGCGGGAGGGGCTTGGGTGAGCAGTTCTTC. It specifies CASSPSGRGLGEQFF.

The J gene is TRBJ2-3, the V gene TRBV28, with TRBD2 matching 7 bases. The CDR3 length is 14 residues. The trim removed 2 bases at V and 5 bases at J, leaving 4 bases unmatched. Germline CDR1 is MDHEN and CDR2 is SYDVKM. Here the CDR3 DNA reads TGTGCCAGCAGTTTAGCGGGAGATATAGATACGCAGTATTTT. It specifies CASSLAGDIDTQYF.

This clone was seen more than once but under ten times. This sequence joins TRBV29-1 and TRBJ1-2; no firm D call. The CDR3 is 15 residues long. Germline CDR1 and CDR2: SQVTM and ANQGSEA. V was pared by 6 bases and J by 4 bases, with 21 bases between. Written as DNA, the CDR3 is TGCAGCGTCCCCGCCTTACACGGAAGCGGCTATGGCTACACCTTC. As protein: CSVPALHGSGYGYTF.

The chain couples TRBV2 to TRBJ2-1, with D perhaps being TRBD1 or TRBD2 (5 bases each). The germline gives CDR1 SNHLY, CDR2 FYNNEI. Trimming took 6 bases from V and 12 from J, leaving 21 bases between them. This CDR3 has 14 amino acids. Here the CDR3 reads CASRRGNAPVGQFF. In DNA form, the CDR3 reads TGTGCCAGCAGGAGGGGCAATGCCCCAGTCGGGCAGTTCTTC.

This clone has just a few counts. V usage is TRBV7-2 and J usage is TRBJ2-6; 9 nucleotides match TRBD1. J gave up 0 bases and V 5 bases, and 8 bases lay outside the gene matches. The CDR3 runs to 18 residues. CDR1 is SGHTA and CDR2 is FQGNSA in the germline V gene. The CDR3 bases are TGTGCCAGCAGCCCGAGGACAGGGGCACGCTCTGGGGCCAACGTCCTGACTTTC. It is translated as CASSPRTGARSGANVLTF.

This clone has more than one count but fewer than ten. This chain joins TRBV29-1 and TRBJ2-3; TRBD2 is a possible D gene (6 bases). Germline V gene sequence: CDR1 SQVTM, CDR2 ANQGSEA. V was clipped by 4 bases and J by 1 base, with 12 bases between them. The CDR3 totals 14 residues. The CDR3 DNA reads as TGCAGCGTTGCCCTCGGGGGTGGCACAGATACGCAGTATTTT. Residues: CSVALGGGTDTQYF.

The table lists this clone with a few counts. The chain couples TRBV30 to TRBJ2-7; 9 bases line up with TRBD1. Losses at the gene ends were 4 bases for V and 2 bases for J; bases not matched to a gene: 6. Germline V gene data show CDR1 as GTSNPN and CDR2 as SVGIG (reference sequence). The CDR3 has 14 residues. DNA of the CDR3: TGTGCCTGGACCCCGGGACAGGGTCCCTACGAGCAGTACTTC. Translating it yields CAWTPGQGPYEQYF.

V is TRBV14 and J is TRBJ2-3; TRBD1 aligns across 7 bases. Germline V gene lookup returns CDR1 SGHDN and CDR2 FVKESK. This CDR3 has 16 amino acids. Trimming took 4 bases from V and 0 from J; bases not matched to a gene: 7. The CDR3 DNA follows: TGTGCCAGCAGCCCAGGGACAGCTGCTAGCACAGATACGCAGTATTTT. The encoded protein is CASSPGTAASTDTQYF.

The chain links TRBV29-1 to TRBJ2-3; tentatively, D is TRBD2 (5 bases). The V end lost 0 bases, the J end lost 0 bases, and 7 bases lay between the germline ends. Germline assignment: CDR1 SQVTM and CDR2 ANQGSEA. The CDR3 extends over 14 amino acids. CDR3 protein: CSVEDGGSTDTQYF. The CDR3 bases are TGCAGCGTTGAAGACGGCGGGAGCACAGATACGCAGTATTTT.

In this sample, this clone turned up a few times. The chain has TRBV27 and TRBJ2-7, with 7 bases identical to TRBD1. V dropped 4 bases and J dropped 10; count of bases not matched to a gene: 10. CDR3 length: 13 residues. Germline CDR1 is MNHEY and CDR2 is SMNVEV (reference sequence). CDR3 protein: CASSSNPTGQQYF. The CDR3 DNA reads TGTGCCAGCAGTTCGAATCCGACAGGGCAACAGTACTTC.

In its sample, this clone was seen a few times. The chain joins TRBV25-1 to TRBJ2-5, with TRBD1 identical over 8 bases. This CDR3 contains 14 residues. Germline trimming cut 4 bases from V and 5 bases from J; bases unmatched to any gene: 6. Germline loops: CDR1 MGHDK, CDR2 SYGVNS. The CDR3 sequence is CASSGPGGWETQYF. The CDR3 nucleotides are TGTGCCAGCAGTGGACCAGGGGGCTGGGAGACCCAGTACTTC.

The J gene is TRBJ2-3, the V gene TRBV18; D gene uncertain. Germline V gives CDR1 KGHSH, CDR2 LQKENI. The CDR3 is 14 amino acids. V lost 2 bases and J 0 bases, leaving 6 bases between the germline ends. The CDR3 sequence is CASSPFGSTDTQYF. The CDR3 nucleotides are TGTGCCAGCTCACCATTCGGCAGCACAGATACGCAGTATTTT.

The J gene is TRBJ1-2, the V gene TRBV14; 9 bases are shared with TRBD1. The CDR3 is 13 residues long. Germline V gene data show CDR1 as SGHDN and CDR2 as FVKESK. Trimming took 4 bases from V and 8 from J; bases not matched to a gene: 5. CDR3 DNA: TGTGCCAGCAGCCCACAGGGGGCAGAGGGCTACACCTTC. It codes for CASSPQGAEGYTF.

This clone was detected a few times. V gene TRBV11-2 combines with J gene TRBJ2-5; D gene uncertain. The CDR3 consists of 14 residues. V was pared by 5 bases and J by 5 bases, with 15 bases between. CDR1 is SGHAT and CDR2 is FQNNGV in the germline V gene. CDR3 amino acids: CASSPSLDGETQYF. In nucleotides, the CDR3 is TGTGCCAGCAGCCCCTCGCTGGATGGGGAGACCCAGTACTTC.

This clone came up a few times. CDR3 amino acids: CASSTLAGALQETQYF. The CDR3 coding sequence is TGTGCCAGCAGCACCCTAGCGGGAGCGCTCCAAGAGACCCAGTACTTC. The chain is built from TRBV5-4 and TRBJ2-5; 10 bases are shared with TRBD2. This CDR3 spans 16 amino acids. The germline CDR1 and CDR2 sequences are SGHNT and YYREEE (reference sequence). The V and J ends lost 4 bases and 1 base, in that order; junction bases with no gene match: 7.

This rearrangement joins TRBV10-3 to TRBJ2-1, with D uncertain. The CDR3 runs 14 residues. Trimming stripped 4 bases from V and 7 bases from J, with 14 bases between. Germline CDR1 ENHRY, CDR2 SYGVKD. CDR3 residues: CAISGPGRKNEQFF. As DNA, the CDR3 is TGTGCCATCAGTGGACCAGGACGGAAGAATGAGCAGTTCTTC.

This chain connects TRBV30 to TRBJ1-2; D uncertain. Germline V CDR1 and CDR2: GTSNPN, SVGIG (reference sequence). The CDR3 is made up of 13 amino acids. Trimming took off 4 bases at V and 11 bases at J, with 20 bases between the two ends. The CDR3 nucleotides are TGTGCCTGGATATCTCGGGAGTTCGCCCCTTACACCTTC. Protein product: CAWISREFAPYTF.

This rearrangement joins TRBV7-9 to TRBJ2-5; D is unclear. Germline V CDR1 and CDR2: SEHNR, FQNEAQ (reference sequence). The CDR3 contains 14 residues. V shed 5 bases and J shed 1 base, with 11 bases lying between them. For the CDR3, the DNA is TGTGCCAGCAGCGCGTGGAACCGCCAAGAGACCCAGTACTTC. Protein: CASSAWNRQETQYF.

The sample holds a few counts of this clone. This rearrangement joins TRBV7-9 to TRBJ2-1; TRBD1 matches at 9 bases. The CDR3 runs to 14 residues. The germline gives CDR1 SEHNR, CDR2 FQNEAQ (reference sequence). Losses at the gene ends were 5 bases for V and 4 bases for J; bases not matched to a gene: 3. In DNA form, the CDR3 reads TGTGCCAGCAGCCCCGGGACAGGGTACAATGAGCAGTTCTTC. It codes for CASSPGTGYNEQFF.

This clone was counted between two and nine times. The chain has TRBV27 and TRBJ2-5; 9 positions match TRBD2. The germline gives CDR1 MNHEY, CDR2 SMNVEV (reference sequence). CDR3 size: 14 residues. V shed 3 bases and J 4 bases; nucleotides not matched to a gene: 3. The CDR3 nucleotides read TGTGCCAGCAGTTTTAGCGGGAGCTCAGAGACCCAGTACTTC. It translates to CASSFSGSSETQYF.

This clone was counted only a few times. As DNA, the CDR3 is TGTGCCAGCAGTTTATCAAGGATGCCACAAGAGACCCAGTACTTC. This encodes CASSLSRMPQETQYF. The chain recombines TRBV27 with TRBJ2-5; no clear D gene. The CDR3 covers 15 residues. V gave up 0 bases and J gave up 2 bases, with 10 bases separating them. Per germline, CDR1 MNHEY and CDR2 SMNVEV (reference sequence).

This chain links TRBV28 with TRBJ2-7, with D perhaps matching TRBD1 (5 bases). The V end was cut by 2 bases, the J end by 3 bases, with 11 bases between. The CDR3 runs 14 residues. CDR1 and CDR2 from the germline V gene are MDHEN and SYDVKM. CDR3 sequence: CASSLHTGSYEQYF. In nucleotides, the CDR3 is TGTGCCAGCAGTTTACATACAGGAAGCTACGAGCAGTACTTC.

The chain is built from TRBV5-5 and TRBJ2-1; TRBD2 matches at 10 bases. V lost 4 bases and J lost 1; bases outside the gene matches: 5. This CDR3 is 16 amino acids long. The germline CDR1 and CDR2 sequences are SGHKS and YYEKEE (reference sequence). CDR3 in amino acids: CASSRGLASSYNEQFF. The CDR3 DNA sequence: TGTGCCAGCAGCCGGGGACTAGCGAGTTCCTACAATGAGCAGTTCTTC.

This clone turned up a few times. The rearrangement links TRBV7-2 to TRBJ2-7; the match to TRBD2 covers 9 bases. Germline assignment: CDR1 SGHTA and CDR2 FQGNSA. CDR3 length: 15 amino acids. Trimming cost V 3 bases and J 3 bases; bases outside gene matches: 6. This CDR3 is CASSLGWTSVYEQYF. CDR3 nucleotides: TGTGCCAGCAGCTTGGGCTGGACTAGCGTCTACGAGCAGTACTTC.